These 21 T cell receptor beta chains were all obtained from the same sample, sequenced in a study of neoadjuvant anti-PD-1 for oral cavity cancer. Assay used: immunoSEQ multiplex PCR; TCRdb lists only in-frame clones, some missing. Among roughly 60,000 clones listed, around 85% were seen once. The sequencing here drew on PBMCs, taken before nivolumab (anti-PD-1) treatment. Receptors originate from a person aged 35 to 85 with oral cavity squamous cell carcinoma.

This clone was counted a few times. This chain links TRBV5-6 with TRBJ1-1; the D gene is possibly TRBD1 (5 bases). Germline V lookup: CDR1 SGHDT, CDR2 YYEEEE. The length of the CDR3 is 14 residues. With 1 base removed from V and 5 bases from J, the gap between germline ends came to 12 bases. In DNA, the CDR3 is TGTGCCAGCAGCTTGTCAGGGTTCTCGACTGAAGCTTTCTTT. Translation: CASSLSGFSTEAFF.

The CDR3 sequence is CASSARPGTSGSEQFF. CDR3 DNA sequence: TGTGCCAGCAGCGCCCGTCCCGGGACTAGCGGGAGCGAGCAGTTCTTC. The chain couples TRBV7-8 to TRBJ2-1; 14 bases fit TRBD2. V dropped 5 bases and J dropped 10; count of bases not matched to a gene: 10. Germline V gene sequence: CDR1 SGHVS, CDR2 FQNEAQ. The CDR3 runs to 16 residues. The complete variable domain, with remaining parts taken from reference TRBV7-8 and TRBJ2-1, reads GAGVSQSPRYKVAKRGQDVALRCDPISGHVSLFWYQQALGQGPEFLTYFQNEAQLDKSGLPSDRFFAERPEGSVSTLKIQRTQQEDSAVYLCASSARPGTSGSEQFFGPGTRLTVL.

This clone was recorded only once. This chain joins TRBV19 and TRBJ1-1; perhaps TRBD1 as D (6 bases). The germline V and J ends were trimmed by 7 bases and 5 bases, with 17 bases remaining between them. The CDR3 runs to 14 residues. The germline V gene encodes CDR1 LNHDA and CDR2 SQIVND (reference sequence). The CDR3 reads CASTPQGEGTEAFF. The CDR3 coding sequence is TGTGCCAGTACCCCACAGGGCGAGGGGACTGAAGCTTTCTTT.

The gene calls are TRBV7-2 and TRBJ1-6; D remains ambiguous. The CDR3 covers 15 residues. Per the germline V gene, CDR1 is SGHTA and CDR2 is FQGNSA. The germline V and J ends were trimmed by 5 bases and 10 bases, with 18 bases remaining between them. CDR3 sequence: CASSPEPVSRSPLHF. DNA of the CDR3: TGTGCCAGCAGCCCAGAACCGGTATCAAGGTCACCCCTCCACTTT. The full variable domain, completed using reference TRBV7-2 and TRBJ1-6, is GAGVSQSPSNKVTEKGKDVELRCDPISGHTALYWYRQSLGQGLEFLIYFQGNSAPDKSGLPSDRFSAERTGGSVSTLTIQRTQQEDSAVYLCASSPEPVSRSPLHFGNGTRLTVT.

This chain connects TRBV6-1 to TRBJ1-1; TRBD1 might be the D (5 bases). The CDR3 loop spans 14 amino acids. Trimming took off 1 base at V and 12 bases at J, with 18 bases between the two ends. The V gene's germline CDR1 is MNHNS and CDR2 SASEGT. In DNA, the CDR3 is TGTGCCAGCAGTGAAGAAATGATATCAGGGCAAACTTTCTTT. This gives the protein CASSEEMISGQTFF.

V usage is TRBV10-1 and J usage is TRBJ2-7; the D gene could be TRBD1 or TRBD2 (5 bases each). V was cut by 2 bases and J by 2 bases, with 10 bases left in between. The CDR3 extends over 14 amino acids. The germline gives CDR1 WNHNN, CDR2 SYGVQD (reference sequence). The CDR3 bases are TGCGCCAGCAGTGAGAGTCCGGGACCCTACGAGCAGTACTTC. It specifies CASSESPGPYEQYF.

This chain links TRBV5-1 with TRBJ2-7; D might be TRBD2 (7 bases). Trimming removed 0 bases from V and 2 bases from J, with 15 bases in between. Germline loops: CDR1 SGHRS, CDR2 YFSETQ. This CDR3 comprises 16 residues. CDR3 amino acids: CASSLEGGRGPYEQYF. As DNA, the CDR3 is TGCGCCAGCAGCTTGGAAGGGGGGCGGGGGCCCTACGAGCAGTACTTC.

This clone was observed a handful of times. CDR3 bases: TGCGCCAGCAGCCAAGAGGGGGGACAGGGCTACTCTGGGGCCAACGTCCTGACTTTC. Its translation is CASSQEGGQGYSGANVLTF. The V gene is TRBV4-1, the J gene TRBJ2-6; 9 bases fit TRBD1. The CDR3 spans 19 residues. Germline assignment: CDR1 MGHRA and CDR2 YSYEKL. The V segment lost 0 bases and the J segment 0 bases; nucleotides outside the gene matches: 6.

V and J are TRBV6-1 and TRBJ1-4; maybe TRBD1 (6 bases). Trimming removed 5 bases from V and 8 bases from J, with 18 bases in between. The CDR3 covers 15 residues. The germline gives CDR1 MNHNS, CDR2 SASEGT. CDR3 nucleotide sequence: TGTGCCAGCAGTATCCCCCGGGGGCAGGAAGAAAAACTGTTTTTT. It translates to CASSIPRGQEEKLFF.

In DNA, the CDR3 is TGCGCCAGCAGTGAGAGGGGAGGGGAGCTGTTTTTT. Residues: CASSERGGELFF. This chain links TRBV10-2 with TRBJ2-2; possible D gene TRBD1, 5 bases. The length of the CDR3 is 12 residues. V lost 2 bases, J lost 8 bases, and 6 bases lay in between. Germline V gives CDR1 WSHSY, CDR2 SAAADI.

J is TRBJ2-5 and V is TRBV5-4; 10 bases align to TRBD1. CDR1 and CDR2 (germline): SGHNT, YYREEE (reference sequence). The J segment lost 5 bases and the V segment lost 4 bases, leaving 5 bases of the junction unmatched. The length of the CDR3 is 14 residues. CDR3 coding DNA: TGTGCCAGCAGCCCGGGACAGGGGACTGAGACCCAGTACTTC. Translating gives CASSPGQGTETQYF.

The V gene is TRBV19, the J gene TRBJ1-3; D gene uncertain. CDR3 length: 16 amino acids. V was trimmed by 6 bases and J by 4 bases, leaving 19 bases between them. Germline loops: CDR1 LNHDA, CDR2 SQIVND (reference sequence). DNA of the CDR3: TGTGCCAGTAGGATAAACGGACGGCAGAGGGGAAACACCATATATTTT. Residues: CASRINGRQRGNTIYF.

The V and J genes are TRBV5-1 and TRBJ1-6, with 8 bases matching TRBD1. Germline V gene lookup returns CDR1 SGHRS and CDR2 YFSETQ. The CDR3 extends over 17 amino acids. V trimming: 4 bases; J trimming: 10 bases; junction bases outside the gene matches: 16. The CDR3 nucleotides read TGCGCCAGCAGCCCGGGGGGACAGGCTGACGTGGTGTCACCCCTCCACTTT. It encodes CASSPGGQADVVSPLHF.

The genes are TRBV5-5 and TRBJ2-2; no definite D call. Germline V CDR1 and CDR2: SGHKS, YYEKEE (reference sequence). The CDR3 is 15 residues long. V was cut by 0 bases and J by 3 bases, with 9 bases left in between. The CDR3, as DNA: TGTGCCAGCAGCTTGGCAGCCCCTGACACCGGGGAGCTGTTTTTT. It codes for CASSLAAPDTGELFF.

The CDR3: CASSVLQNPNEQFF. In DNA, the CDR3 is TGTGCCAGCAGCGTCTTGCAAAACCCCAATGAGCAGTTCTTC. The chain combines TRBV9 with TRBJ2-1; D is undetermined. CDR3 length: 14 residues. Trimming left V 2 bases short and J 6 bases short, with 12 bases between. The V gene's germline CDR1 is SGDLS and CDR2 YYNGEE.

V and J are TRBV4-2 and TRBJ2-1; 7 nucleotides line up with TRBD1. V dropped 1 base and J dropped 4; count of bases not matched to a gene: 7. Looked up from germline, CDR1 is LGHNA and CDR2 is YNFKEQ. This CDR3 has 16 amino acids. Here the CDR3 DNA reads TGTGCCAGCAGCCAAGGTCAGGGACAGAATTACAATGAGCAGTTCTTC. This encodes CASSQGQGQNYNEQFF.

The chain combines TRBV6-5 with TRBJ2-1, with 8 bases aligning to TRBD2. CDR1 is MNHEY, CDR2 SVGAGI, per germline. The J segment lost 3 bases and the V segment lost 6 bases, leaving 10 bases of the junction unmatched. The CDR3 sequence is 16 residues long. DNA for the CDR3: TGTGCCAGCAGCTACGCCCGACTAGCGAGCTACAATGAGCAGTTCTTC. The encoded protein is CASSYARLASYNEQFF.

This sequence joins TRBV19 and TRBJ2-5; D uncertain. Looked up from germline, CDR1 is LNHDA and CDR2 is SQIVND (reference sequence). V shed 4 bases and J shed 1 base, with 7 bases lying between them. The CDR3 consists of 13 residues. CDR3 in DNA: TGTGCCAGTAGTAACACAGTCCAAGAGACCCAGTACTTC. Encoded protein: CASSNTVQETQYF.

The chain couples TRBV7-2 to TRBJ2-5; possibly TRBD1 or TRBD2 for D (6 bases each). Germline-derived CDR1 and CDR2 are SGHTA and FQGNSA. The CDR3 runs to 13 residues. Between the trimmed V and J ends, which lost 2 bases and 6 bases, there was a span of 10 bases. The CDR3 DNA sequence: TGTGCCAGCAGCTTAAGGGGGGTACAGACCCAGTACTTC. Protein: CASSLRGVQTQYF. Filled out from reference TRBV7-2 and TRBJ2-5, the complete variable domain reads GAGVSQSPSNKVTEKGKDVELRCDPISGHTALYWYRQSLGQGLEFLIYFQGNSAPDKSGLPSDRFSAERTGGSVSTLTIQRTQQEDSAVYLCASSLRGVQTQYFGPGTRLLVL.

Details on this clone: The DNA is left out, because the CDR3 cannot be placed on it with certainty; the CDR3 is given as TCRdb lists it. The chain is built from TRBV5-5 and TRBJ1-2; the table's D call, TRBD1, has no DNA check behind it. Germline loops: CDR1 SGHKS, CDR2 YYEKEE (reference sequence). Counting both end residues, the CDR3 totals 16 amino acids. The CDR3: CASSFQVSGIYYGYTF.

By proportion, this clone is medium-sized (0.01 to 0.1%). The chain carries TRBV6-1 and TRBJ1-2; 7 bases match TRBD1. V was pared by 0 bases and J by 5 bases, with 6 bases of the junction left unmatched. The CDR3 has 15 residues. CDR1 and CDR2 from the germline V gene are MNHNS and SASEGT. This chain's CDR3 is CASSEADDRVYGYTF. CDR3 in DNA: TGTGCCAGCAGTGAAGCGGACGACAGGGTTTATGGCTACACCTTC.